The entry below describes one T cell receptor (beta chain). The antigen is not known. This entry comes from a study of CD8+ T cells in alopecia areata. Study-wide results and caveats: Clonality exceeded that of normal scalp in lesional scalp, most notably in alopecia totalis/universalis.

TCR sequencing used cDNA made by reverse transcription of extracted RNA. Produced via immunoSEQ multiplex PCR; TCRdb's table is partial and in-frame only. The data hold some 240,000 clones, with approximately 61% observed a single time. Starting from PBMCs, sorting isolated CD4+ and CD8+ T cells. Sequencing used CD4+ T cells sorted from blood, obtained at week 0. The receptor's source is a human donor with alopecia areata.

The CDR3 region is CASSLSAAYEQYF. The DNA of the CDR3 is TGTGCCAGCAGCCTGAGCGCAGCCTACGAGCAGTACTTC. The rearrangement joins TRBV7-3 to TRBJ2-7, with unresolved D. Trimming shortened V by 5 bases and J by 2 bases, and 10 bases separated the two germline ends. The germline CDR1 and CDR2 sequences are SGHTA and FQGTGA. CDR3 length equals 13 residues.